The clone carrying this T cell receptor beta chain was detected ten times or more. V lost 6 bases to trimming and J lost 5 bases, with 14 bases between them. From germline, CDR1 is MNHEY and CDR2 SMNVEV (reference sequence). CDR3 length: 14 amino acids. The sample comes from a study of T cells in Graves' hyperthyroidism and ophthalmopathy. TCR beta CDR3 regions were amplified from RNA. HTBI primers were used for first-round RT-PCR of the TCR CDR3. Using its own MiXCR run on the multiplex PCR reads, TCRdb lists one record per CDR3 protein. The sample yields approximately 610,000 distinct CDR3 sequences, approximately 14% seen once.

Source material: blood. V and J are TRBV27 and TRBJ1-5, with a possible D match to TRBD1 (5 bases). The source is a woman aged 35 to 49 with Graves' ophthalmopathy. Here the CDR3 DNA reads TGTGCCAGCAGGACTTACCAGGGAGATCAGCCCCAGCATTTT. Encoded protein: CASRTYQGDQPQHF.